Below are 28 T cell receptor beta chains sequenced from a single sample in a study of early T cells in non-severe SARS-CoV-2 infection. TCRdb processed the 5' RACE reads anew with MiXCR; each CDR3 protein has one entry. In the table there are over 55,000 distinct CDR3 sequences, over 10% of which are singletons. The sequences come from whole blood, collected at baseline. These receptors were collected from an adult who was a healthcare worker with PCR-confirmed SARS-CoV-2 infection or an uninfected control (not recorded which).

Ten or more counts support this clonotype. CDR3 coding DNA: TGTGCCAGCAGCCCCTTCGTCGGGACCACGAGGGGGGATCAGCCCCAGCATTTT. Translating it yields CASSPFVGTTRGDQPQHF. V and J are TRBV7-9 and TRBJ1-5, with D perhaps matching TRBD1 (6 bases). Looked up from germline, CDR1 is SEHNR and CDR2 is FQNEAQ (reference sequence). This CDR3 region has 18 residues. Trimming took off 5 bases at V and 5 bases at J, with 25 bases between the two ends.

The chain employs TRBV3-1 and TRBJ2-7; 7 nucleotides match TRBD1. This CDR3 has 15 residues. The germline V gene encodes CDR1 LGHDT and CDR2 YNNKEL (reference sequence). Trimming at V came to 1 base and at J to 0 bases, leaving 3 bases not matched to a gene. The CDR3 spells CASSQGDRRSYEQYF. The CDR3 DNA follows: TGTGCCAGCAGCCAAGGGGACAGACGCTCCTACGAGCAGTACTTC.

This chain uses TRBV11-3 with TRBJ2-2, with D possibly TRBD1 on 6 matching bases. The CDR3 is made up of 15 amino acids. Trimming took off 5 bases at V and 0 bases at J, with 10 bases between the two ends. CDR1 and CDR2 from the germline V gene are SGHNT and YENEEA. This CDR3 reads CASSPDRTNTGELFF. The CDR3 DNA reads as TGTGCCAGCAGCCCCGACAGGACGAACACCGGGGAGCTGTTTTTT.

The chain recombines TRBV20-1 with TRBJ2-1; a possible D gene is TRBD1 (6 bases). V lost 7 bases to trimming and J lost 8 bases, with 12 bases between them. Germline values: CDR1 DFQATT, CDR2 SNEGSKA (reference sequence). This CDR3 contains 11 residues. CDR3 protein: CSVQGPDEQFF. The CDR3 region has the DNA TGCAGTGTCCAGGGGCCGGATGAGCAGTTCTTC.

This clonotype appeared a few times. The chain has TRBV28 and TRBJ1-2, with D unresolved. CDR3 length: 13 residues. Germline lookup yields CDR1 MDHEN and CDR2 SYDVKM. V was pared by 3 bases and J by 2 bases, with 7 bases between. The CDR3 sequence: CASSFTVNYGYTF. Here the CDR3 DNA reads TGTGCCAGCAGTTTTACAGTCAACTATGGCTACACCTTC.

This clonotype showed up many times. V is TRBV24-1 and J is TRBJ2-1; 9 bases match TRBD1. Germline loops: CDR1 KGHDR, CDR2 SFDVKD. This CDR3 is 16 amino acids long. The junction had 13 bases not matched to a gene; V was cut back by 5 bases and J by 9 bases. CDR3 sequence reads: CATSARPGQGRGEQFF. CDR3 nucleotides: TGTGCCACCAGTGCCCGACCGGGACAGGGCCGAGGTGAGCAGTTCTTC.

The chain carries TRBV7-9 and TRBJ2-1; D is unclear. Per the germline V gene, CDR1 is SEHNR and CDR2 is FQNEAQ (reference sequence). This CDR3 is built from 15 residues. The V gene lost 1 base and the J gene lost 9 bases, with 16 bases spanning the gap. The CDR3 spells CASSLGYSWAGEQFF. The CDR3 DNA reads as TGTGCCAGCAGCTTAGGGTATTCTTGGGCTGGTGAGCAGTTCTTC.

The CDR3, as DNA: TGTGCCAGCACCCCACAGGAGGGCCCTAGCACAGATACGCAGTATTTT. The encoded protein is CASTPQEGPSTDTQYF. This chain joins TRBV18 and TRBJ2-3, with D perhaps TRBD2 (6 bases). In germline, CDR1 is KGHSH, CDR2 LQKENI. This CDR3 comprises 16 residues. Trimming cost V 8 bases and J 0 bases, with 18 bases left between them.

This clonotype has only a few counts. The chain couples TRBV7-9 to TRBJ1-6; 8 bases align to TRBD1. This CDR3 has 17 amino acids. The germline gives CDR1 SEHNR, CDR2 FQNEAQ (reference sequence). The junction had 17 bases not matched to a gene; V was cut back by 3 bases and J by 13 bases. The CDR3 sequence: CASSFAAGQAPRSPLHF. Written as DNA, the CDR3 is TGTGCCAGCAGCTTCGCTGCGGGACAGGCACCTCGTTCCCCCCTCCACTTT. The full variable domain, completed using reference TRBV7-9 and TRBJ1-6, is DTGVSQNPRHKITKRGQNVTFRCDPISEHNRLYWYRQTLGQGPEFLTYFQNEAQLEKSRLLSDRFSAERPKGSFSTLEIQRTEQGDSAMYLCASSFAAGQAPRSPLHFGNGTRLTVT.

This clonotype was seen a few times. The chain recombines TRBV19 with TRBJ1-2; a weak D match, TRBD1 (6 bases). The CDR3 covers 13 residues. Germline assignment: CDR1 LNHDA and CDR2 SQIVND (reference sequence). Trimming shortened V by 5 bases and J by 4 bases, and 11 bases separated the two germline ends. The CDR3 here is CASSPTGSYGYTF. For the CDR3, the DNA is TGTGCCAGTAGTCCCACAGGGAGCTATGGCTACACCTTC. The full variable domain, with the rest looked up from reference TRBV19 and TRBJ1-2, is DGGITQSPKYLFRKEGQNVTLSCEQNLNHDAMYWYRQDPGQGLRLIYYSQIVNDFQKGDIAEGYSVSREKKESFPLTVTSAQKNPTAFYLCASSPTGSYGYTFGSGTRLTVV.

This clonotype showed up many times. This chain connects TRBV3-1 to TRBJ1-2, with 9 positions matching TRBD1. CDR1 is LGHDT and CDR2 is YNNKEL in the germline V gene (reference sequence). The CDR3 totals 17 residues. With V trimmed by 0 bases and J by 4 bases, 9 bases remained unmatched. The CDR3 nucleotides read TGTGCCAGCAGCCAAGAGGGGGACAGGGCGGCTACCTATGGCTACACCTTC. It is translated as CASSQEGDRAATYGYTF.

This clonotype has just a few counts. The V gene is TRBV5-1, the J gene TRBJ2-3, with D perhaps being TRBD1 or TRBD2 (5 bases each). Trimming stripped 5 bases from V and 10 bases from J, with 20 bases between. Germline CDR1 is SGHRS and CDR2 is YFSETQ. The CDR3 totals 14 residues. The CDR3 DNA follows: TGCGCCAGCAGTCAGGGACGGGGCCTGTGGTCGCAGTATTTT. Translated: CASSQGRGLWSQYF.

This clonotype was seen at least ten times. The gene calls are TRBV7-9 and TRBJ2-3, with D unclear. The CDR3 loop spans 14 amino acids. V lost 0 bases, J lost 4 bases, and 8 bases lay in between. The germline CDR1 and CDR2 sequences are SEHNR and FQNEAQ (reference sequence). The DNA for the CDR3 is TGTGCCAGCAGCTTAGCGAGAGGTTCAGATACGCAGTATTTT. Its protein product is CASSLARGSDTQYF.

This clonotype was observed a handful of times. The chain is built from TRBV18 and TRBJ1-3; no clear D. Germline V gene sequence: CDR1 KGHSH, CDR2 LQKENI. Trimming removed 0 bases at V and 0 bases at J, with 18 bases between. The CDR3 sequence is 19 residues long. The CDR3 DNA reads TGTGCCAGCTCACCACCGGGTTCCCCATCCCGCGGCTCTGGAAACACCATATATTTT. Amino acid sequence: CASSPPGSPSRGSGNTIYF.

This clonotype has more than one count but fewer than ten. The chain links TRBV11-2 to TRBJ2-1; 8 bases agree with TRBD1. CDR1 and CDR2 from the germline V gene are SGHAT and FQNNGV. V trimming: 3 bases; J trimming: 6 bases; junction bases outside the gene matches: 7. This CDR3 contains 15 residues. The CDR3 sequence: CASSFAGGAFNEQFF. CDR3 nucleotide sequence: TGTGCCAGCAGCTTCGCAGGGGGCGCATTCAATGAGCAGTTCTTC.

The rearrangement joins TRBV19 to TRBJ2-2; the D gene is possibly TRBD2 (6 bases). The germline V gene encodes CDR1 LNHDA and CDR2 SQIVND (reference sequence). The CDR3 is 14 residues long. V was clipped by 6 bases and J by 6 bases, with 14 bases between them. CDR3 in DNA: TGTGCCAGTAGATCCGGGAGAGGCGCCGGGGAGCTGTTTTTT. This codes for CASRSGRGAGELFF.

This clonotype was counted at least ten times. The chain links TRBV5-8 to TRBJ1-1; the D is unclear. Germline CDR1 reads SGHTS; CDR2 reads YDEGEE. The CDR3 loop spans 12 amino acids. The germline V and J ends were trimmed by 4 bases and 6 bases, with 10 bases remaining between them. CDR3 sequence: CASSLRGPEAFF. The CDR3 DNA reads as TGTGCCAGCAGCCTAAGAGGTCCTGAAGCTTTCTTT.

V gene TRBV7-9 combines with J gene TRBJ1-1; D is unclear. Germline V gives CDR1 SEHNR, CDR2 FQNEAQ (reference sequence). Trimming pared 5 bases from V and 1 base from J, leaving 11 bases between. This CDR3 comprises 14 residues. The CDR3 region is CASSPQNPNTEAFF. The DNA of the CDR3 is TGTGCCAGCAGCCCCCAAAACCCGAACACTGAAGCTTTCTTT. Looking up the rest from reference TRBV7-9 and TRBJ1-1 gives the full variable domain: DTGVSQNPRHKITKRGQNVTFRCDPISEHNRLYWYRQTLGQGPEFLTYFQNEAQLEKSRLLSDRFSAERPKGSFSTLEIQRTEQGDSAMYLCASSPQNPNTEAFFGQGTRLTVV.

This sequence joins TRBV28 and TRBJ2-2, with D perhaps given as TRBD1 or TRBD2 (5 bases each). Germline V gene lookup returns CDR1 MDHEN and CDR2 SYDVKM. V was cut by 3 bases and J by 3 bases, with 23 bases left in between. CDR3 length equals 19 residues. Here the CDR3 DNA reads TGTGCCAGCAGTTTTTTGTCCCCGGGACGCCTAAACTACACCGGGGAGCTGTTTTTT. This encodes CASSFLSPGRLNYTGELFF. Using reference TRBV28 and TRBJ2-2 for the parts outside the CDR3, the full variable domain is DVKVTQSSRYLVKRTGEKVFLECVQDMDHENMFWYRQDPGLGLRLIYFSYDVKMKEKGDIPEGYSVSREKKERFSLILESASTNQTSMYLCASSFLSPGRLNYTGELFFGEGSRLTVL.

This chain links TRBV15 with TRBJ2-7; either TRBD1 or TRBD2 may supply D (6 bases each). Germline loops: CDR1 LNHNV, CDR2 YYDKDF (reference sequence). The CDR3 spans 16 residues. With 0 bases removed from V and 6 bases from J, the gap between germline ends came to 18 bases. The CDR3 DNA follows: TGTGCCACCAGCAGAGATCTTGGGGGGCCATCCGGCGAGCAGTACTTC. This codes for CATSRDLGGPSGEQYF.

DNA of the CDR3: TGCAGCACCCTGACAGGGAACACTGAAGCTTTCTTT. Its translation is CSTLTGNTEAFF. This chain joins TRBV29-1 and TRBJ1-1, with D possibly being TRBD1 (6 bases). Trimming left V 8 bases short and J 1 base short, with 11 bases between. Germline V gene lookup returns CDR1 SQVTM and CDR2 ANQGSEA. CDR3 length: 12 residues.

The chain links TRBV24-1 to TRBJ2-2; 10 nucleotides agree with TRBD1. Looked up from germline, CDR1 is KGHDR and CDR2 is SFDVKD. The J segment lost 4 bases and the V segment lost 3 bases, leaving 4 bases of the junction unmatched. The CDR3 contains 16 residues. Here the CDR3 reads CATSDRDRGSTGELFF. The CDR3 DNA sequence: TGTGCCACCAGTGATAGGGACAGGGGAAGCACCGGGGAGCTGTTTTTT.

In this sample, this clonotype turned up many times. The chain links TRBV27 to TRBJ2-1; 12 nucleotides line up with TRBD2. In germline, CDR1 is MNHEY, CDR2 SMNVEV (reference sequence). V dropped 0 bases and J dropped 6; count of bases not matched to a gene: 3. CDR3 length equals 16 residues. The CDR3: CASSLSGLAGSNEQFF. The DNA of the CDR3 is TGTGCCAGCAGTTTATCCGGACTAGCGGGGTCCAATGAGCAGTTCTTC.

This chain uses TRBV29-1 with TRBJ2-7, with a weak D call TRBD1 (6 bases). This CDR3 comprises 14 residues. CDR1 and CDR2 from the germline V gene are SQVTM and ANQGSEA. Trimming took 4 bases from V and 7 from J, leaving 20 bases between them. CDR3 sequence (DNA): TGCAGCGTTGTTATTGGGACAAATTTGAAGGAGCAGTACTTC. Its protein product is CSVVIGTNLKEQYF.

This clonotype showed up just a few times. The chain employs TRBV7-8 and TRBJ2-5, with D uncertain. The germline gives CDR1 SGHVS, CDR2 FQNEAQ. The V end was cut by 1 base, the J end by 2 bases, with 8 bases between. CDR3 length: 14 amino acids. The CDR3 spells CASSLGGGQETQYF. CDR3 sequence (DNA): TGTGCCAGCAGCTTAGGAGGTGGTCAAGAGACCCAGTACTTC.

This clonotype has at least ten counts. The genes are TRBV19 and TRBJ2-1; TRBD2 matches at 10 bases. The length of the CDR3 is 16 residues. Germline V gene data show CDR1 as LNHDA and CDR2 as SQIVND (reference sequence). J lost 4 bases, V lost 2 bases, and 5 bases had no gene match. The CDR3 here is CASSISLAGVYNEQFF. As DNA, the CDR3 is TGTGCCAGTAGTATAAGCCTAGCGGGGGTTTACAATGAGCAGTTCTTC.

This clonotype is a singleton in its sample. The CDR3 sequence is CSSNRLNTEAFF. In nucleotides, the CDR3 is TGCAGCTCAAACAGGTTGAACACTGAAGCTTTCTTT. The chain links TRBV29-1 to TRBJ1-1; maybe TRBD1 (5 bases). The V gene's germline CDR1 is SQVTM and CDR2 ANQGSEA. V was pared by 8 bases and J by 0 bases, with 10 bases between. The CDR3 is made up of 12 amino acids.

This clonotype has at least ten counts. The chain employs TRBV20-1 and TRBJ2-2; D is undetermined. The CDR3 is 14 amino acids. Trimming stripped 6 bases from V and 5 bases from J, with 16 bases between. The germline CDR1 and CDR2 sequences are DFQATT and SNEGSKA (reference sequence). CDR3 sequence reads: CSALPRMGTGELFF. CDR3 bases: TGCAGTGCACTTCCTAGGATGGGAACCGGGGAGCTGTTTTTT.